This entry features one TCR beta chain sequence. The antigen is undetermined. These data are taken from a study of T-cell reconstitution after alpha-beta-depleted transplantation in children. General study results and limits: It was surviving recipient T cells and thymic progenitors that gave some patients high TCRbeta diversity at day 60. At the one-year point after transplant, T-cell counts and TCRbeta diversity were found to come mostly from T cells that had been newly produced. Several hundred expanded graft clones reportedly supplied alpha-beta T cells about two months after transplant.

The junction had 4 bases not matched to a gene; V was cut back by 1 base and J by 2 bases. The germline V gene encodes CDR1 KGHSH and CDR2 LQKENI. The CDR3 totals 17 residues. A library of TCRbeta sequences, prepared with unique molecular identifiers, was generated. TCRdb reprocessed the PCR reads via MiXCR and lists one record per CDR3 protein. In the table there are more than 400,000 distinct CDR3 sequences, around 46% of which are singletons. Sequencing used PBMCs, obtained before TCRalphabeta/CD19-depleted stem cell transplant. This chain connects TRBV18 to TRBJ2-2; 10 bases are shared with TRBD1. This TCR was sampled from a girl aged 2-10 years with aplastic anemia, due to receive a stem cell transplant. The DNA for the CDR3 is TGTGCCAGCTCACCACTGACAGGGGGCGACAACACCGGGGAGCTGTTTTTT. This translates into CASSPLTGGDNTGELFF.